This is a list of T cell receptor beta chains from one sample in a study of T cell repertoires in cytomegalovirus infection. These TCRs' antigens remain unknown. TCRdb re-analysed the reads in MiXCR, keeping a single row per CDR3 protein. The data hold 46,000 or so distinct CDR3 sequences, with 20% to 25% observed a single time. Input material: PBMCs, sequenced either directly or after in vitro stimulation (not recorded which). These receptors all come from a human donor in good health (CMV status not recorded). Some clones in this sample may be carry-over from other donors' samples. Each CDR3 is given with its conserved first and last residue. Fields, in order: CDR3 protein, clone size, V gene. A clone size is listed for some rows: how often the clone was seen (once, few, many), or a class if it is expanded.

cdr3_aa: CASSQSVTATGNTEAFF
clone_size: many
v_call: TRBV4-1

cdr3_aa: CASRLGMGNEQFF
clone_size: many
v_call: TRBV7-2

cdr3_aa: CASSQEPGQGAEGYTF
clone_size: NA
v_call: TRBV4-1

cdr3_aa: CAGKQGIGTDTQYF
clone_size: NA
v_call: TRBV18

cdr3_aa: CASSSRWGETQYF
clone_size: NA
v_call: TRBV11-2

cdr3_aa: CASSPTGNTGELFF
clone_size: few
v_call: TRBV7-3

cdr3_aa: CASSPRLAGGYEQFF
clone_size: NA
v_call: TRBV7-2

cdr3_aa: CASSLLTTSTDTQYF
clone_size: NA
v_call: TRBV12-3/TRBV12-4

cdr3_aa: CASSLNLRGRAFNEQFF
clone_size: many
v_call: TRBV11-2

cdr3_aa: CASSQDMRGRAQETQYF
clone_size: NA
v_call: TRBV4-1

cdr3_aa: CASSVAGGPYEQYF
clone_size: NA
v_call: TRBV9

cdr3_aa: CASSQDQPGASYNEQFF
clone_size: many
v_call: TRBV4-3

cdr3_aa: CASSSRIKRDEQYF
clone_size: few
v_call: TRBV27

cdr3_aa: CASNLNQNTDTQYF
clone_size: NA
v_call: TRBV7-2

cdr3_aa: CASGFMWAGNQPQHF
clone_size: NA
v_call: TRBV12-5

cdr3_aa: CASSFTRGAGATLDEQFF
clone_size: few
v_call: TRBV7-9

cdr3_aa: CASSSYVVSRSQPQHF
clone_size: once
v_call: TRBV5-6

cdr3_aa: CASSQGTEQETQYF
clone_size: many
v_call: TRBV7-2

cdr3_aa: CASSQVSGRTGELFF
clone_size: few
v_call: TRBV14

cdr3_aa: CASSLSRSGSSPLHF
clone_size: few
v_call: TRBV28

cdr3_aa: CASRQGFGGELFF
clone_size: many
v_call: TRBV19

cdr3_aa: CAATGTEGSQPQHF
clone_size: many
v_call: TRBV6-1

cdr3_aa: CASSLGEEGTLYNEQFF
clone_size: NA
v_call: TRBV7-2

cdr3_aa: CASSQGLAGVGTGELFF
clone_size: few
v_call: TRBV3-1

cdr3_aa: CASSQEGAWNEQFF
clone_size: few
v_call: TRBV4-3

cdr3_aa: CATSRDSSGSGNTIYF
clone_size: few
v_call: TRBV15

cdr3_aa: CASSLQGLGDNVLTF
clone_size: NA
v_call: TRBV7-9

cdr3_aa: CASSPLGGGTLNYRRGYTF
clone_size: many
v_call: TRBV7-8

cdr3_aa: CASSPGAETQYF
clone_size: many
v_call: TRBV12-3/TRBV12-4

cdr3_aa: CSVDLATSGNSYNEQFF
clone_size: NA
v_call: TRBV29-1

cdr3_aa: CASSPRQRGSSYNSPLHF
clone_size: NA
v_call: TRBV11-2

cdr3_aa: CASSIGGGNEQFF
clone_size: NA
v_call: TRBV19

cdr3_aa: CASSPPVSRAGANVLTF
clone_size: few
v_call: TRBV19

cdr3_aa: CASSTTISGKRDTQYF
clone_size: few
v_call: TRBV19

cdr3_aa: CSTVSGTSNEQYF
clone_size: NA
v_call: TRBV29-1

cdr3_aa: CASTILTTTGELFF
clone_size: few
v_call: TRBV6-6

cdr3_aa: CASRSQGAFNEKLFF
clone_size: many
v_call: TRBV7-2

cdr3_aa: CASSLVQEGADGANVLTF
clone_size: few
v_call: TRBV7-6

cdr3_aa: CASSLIRTNEQFF
clone_size: many
v_call: TRBV7-9

cdr3_aa: CASSLEANYEQYF
clone_size: few
v_call: TRBV7-9

cdr3_aa: CASSESGVTATQYF
clone_size: many
v_call: TRBV10-1

cdr3_aa: CASSFYGANTEAFF
clone_size: NA
v_call: TRBV5-1

cdr3_aa: CASSATSGNYNEQFF
clone_size: many
v_call: TRBV7-2

cdr3_aa: CASSARTDTEAFF
clone_size: once
v_call: TRBV5-5

cdr3_aa: CASSALSGEETQYF
clone_size: NA
v_call: TRBV9

cdr3_aa: CSVDASGSYEQYF
clone_size: NA
v_call: TRBV29-1

cdr3_aa: CASRTGAGYNTGELFF
clone_size: NA
v_call: TRBV6-2/TRBV6-3